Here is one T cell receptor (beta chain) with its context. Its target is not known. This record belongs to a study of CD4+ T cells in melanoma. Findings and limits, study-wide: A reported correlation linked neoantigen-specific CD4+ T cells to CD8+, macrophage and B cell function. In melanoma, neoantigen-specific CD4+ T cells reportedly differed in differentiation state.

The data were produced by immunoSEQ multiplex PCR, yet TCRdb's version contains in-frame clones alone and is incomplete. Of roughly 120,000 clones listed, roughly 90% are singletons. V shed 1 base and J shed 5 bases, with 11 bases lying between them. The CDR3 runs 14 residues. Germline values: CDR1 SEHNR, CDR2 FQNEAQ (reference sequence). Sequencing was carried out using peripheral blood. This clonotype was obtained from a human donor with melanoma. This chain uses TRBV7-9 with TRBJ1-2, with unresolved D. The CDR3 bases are TGTGCCAGCAGCTTAGACGCGGATGGGTATGGCTACACCTTC. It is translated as CASSLDADGYGYTF.